What follows describes a single T cell receptor (beta chain). The sample is drawn from a study of cytomegalovirus exposure and HLA in healthy donors. Study details: As released early, the data held about 85 million unique TCRs from HLA-typed donors.

Participants comprised healthy donors of bone marrow. With 60 Vbeta and 13 Jbeta primers, the PCR was carried out. Sequenced by immunoSEQ multiplex PCR; TCRdb stores in-frame clones only, minus some. Of fewer than 200,000 clones in the sample, 84% were seen once. The CDR3 totals 15 residues. Looked up from germline, CDR1 is SGDLS and CDR2 is YYNGEE. Between the trimmed V and J ends, which lost 1 base and 1 base, there was a span of 12 bases. The receptor's source is a man under 40 in good health and CMV-seronegative. Sample: PBMCs. This chain links TRBV9 with TRBJ2-7; D possibly corresponds to TRBD1 (6 bases). This CDR3 is CASSVTPDRSYEQYF. The DNA for the CDR3 is TGTGCCAGCAGCGTAACCCCCGACAGGTCCTACGAGCAGTACTTC.